The T cell receptor (beta chain) described here comes from a study of blood T cell repertoires in COVID-19. Study background: T cells, B-cell-depleted T cells, or PBMCs provided the cDNA or gDNA that served as material.

Germline values: CDR1 MGHDK, CDR2 SYGVNS. The length of the CDR3 is 17 residues. Germline trimming cut 11 bases from V and 2 bases from J; bases unmatched to any gene: 15. Here immunoSEQ multiplex PCR was the method, and the copy in TCRdb shows in-frame clones only, minus some. The table includes some 280,000 clones, roughly nine tenths detected once. The sample taken for sequencing was peripheral blood. The receptor was derived from a woman in her 40s who had recovered from COVID-19. The chain uses TRBV25-1 and TRBJ2-5; 12 bases align to TRBD1. CDR3: CAGLRDRGRSGQETQYF. Here the CDR3 DNA reads TGTGCCGGACTCCGGGACAGGGGGCGTTCGGGGCAAGAGACCCAGTACTTC.